These 8 T cell receptor beta chains share one sample of origin, sequenced in a study of blood T cell repertoires in COVID-19. Profiling relied on immunoSEQ multiplex PCR, and the TCRdb table lists in-frame clones only, not all of them. The repertoire holds 23,000 or so clones, with approximately 81% as singletons. The sequenced material came from peripheral blood. These receptors were collected from a man in his forties with acute or convalescent COVID-19.

This rearrangement joins TRBV27 to TRBJ2-2; tentative D call: TRBD2 (6 bases). Germline loops: CDR1 MNHEY, CDR2 SMNVEV (reference sequence). Trimming left V 6 bases short and J 4 bases short, with 12 bases between. This CDR3 is built from 14 residues. DNA for the CDR3: TGTGCCAGCAGACCGGGACTTAGCACCGGGGAGCTGTTTTTT. Encoded protein: CASRPGLSTGELFF.

This clone was counted a single time. The same CDR3 arises from other DNA sequences in this sample as well. The rearrangement joins TRBV27 to TRBJ2-7; D might be TRBD2 (5 bases). The CDR3 covers 13 residues. Germline CDR1 and CDR2: MNHEY and SMNVEV (reference sequence). Trimming took off 3 bases at V and 0 bases at J, with 6 bases between the two ends. CDR3 sequence (DNA): TGTGCCAGCAGTTTGGCGGGCTCCTACGAGCAGTACTTC. Its protein product is CASSLAGSYEQYF.

The V gene is TRBV5-6, the J gene TRBJ2-7, with TRBD2 matching over 8 bases. Germline lookup yields CDR1 SGHDT and CDR2 YYEEEE. J gave up 2 bases and V 4 bases, and 5 bases lay outside the gene matches. The CDR3 totals 14 residues. The CDR3 DNA follows: TGTGCCAGCAGCCTTAGCGGGACCACCTACGAGCAGTACTTC. Translating it yields CASSLSGTTYEQYF.

V usage is TRBV7-3 and J usage is TRBJ2-3, with unresolved D. Per the germline V gene, CDR1 is SGHTA and CDR2 is FQGTGA. Trimming cost V 5 bases and J 0 bases, with 12 bases left between them. The length of the CDR3 is 15 residues. The CDR3 sequence: CASSPIPYSTDTQYF. The CDR3 nucleotides are TGTGCCAGCAGCCCAATACCCTACAGCACAGATACGCAGTATTTT.

V usage is TRBV30 and J usage is TRBJ1-1; 9 bases match TRBD1. This CDR3 contains 16 residues. With 6 bases clipped from V and 2 bases from J, the junction kept 13 bases outside the gene matches. Germline V CDR1 and CDR2: GTSNPN, SVGIG (reference sequence). CDR3 nucleotide sequence: TGTGCCTGTGGACAGGGGCGTTTGAGGCTAAACACTGAAGCTTTCTTT. Its protein product is CACGQGRLRLNTEAFF.

The chain links TRBV4-3 to TRBJ2-2; maybe TRBD1 (6 bases). V lost 0 bases and J 6 bases, leaving 11 bases between the germline ends. Germline lookup yields CDR1 LGHNA and CDR2 YSLEER. The CDR3 covers 15 residues. CDR3 loop: CASSQDLGGAGELFF. The DNA for the CDR3 is TGCGCCAGCAGCCAAGATCTAGGGGGTGCCGGGGAGCTGTTTTTT.

The chain employs TRBV2 and TRBJ1-2; D is ambiguous. CDR1 and CDR2 (germline): SNHLY, FYNNEI. V was pared by 2 bases and J by 2 bases, with 6 bases between. The CDR3 loop spans 13 amino acids. The CDR3 DNA is TGTGCCAGCAGTGAAACAGTAAACTATGGCTACACCTTC. It specifies CASSETVNYGYTF.

V and J are TRBV30 and TRBJ1-2; unclear D gene. Trimming pared 0 bases from V and 4 bases from J, leaving 12 bases between. The CDR3 contains 14 residues. The germline V gene encodes CDR1 GTSNPN and CDR2 SVGIG (reference sequence). The CDR3 is CAWSVGRDLYGYTF. The CDR3 DNA reads as TGTGCCTGGAGTGTGGGGAGGGATCTCTATGGCTACACCTTC.